The 5 T cell receptor beta chains reported below all come from one sample, sequenced in a study of OX40 agonist ivuxolimab in advanced cancers. Repertoires were generated with immunoSEQ multiplex PCR, while TCRdb's copy carries only in-frame clones and drops some. The sample has roughly 30,000 clones, approximately 88% seen once; the top ten hold roughly 50%. Sequencing used CD4+ or CD8+ T cells sorted from blood, obtained in a trial of the OX40 agonist ivuxolimab. These receptors came from an adult with an advanced solid tumor such as melanoma, head and neck, liver or kidney cancer.

This clone was seen a few times. V gene TRBV7-8 combines with J gene TRBJ2-7, with D maybe TRBD2 (5 bases). V lost 0 bases, J lost 5 bases, and 8 bases lay in between. This CDR3 comprises 13 residues. Germline V gives CDR1 SGHVS, CDR2 FQNEAQ. CDR3 amino acids: CASSLAWRNEQYF. The CDR3 bases are TGTGCCAGCAGCTTAGCGTGGAGGAACGAGCAGTACTTC.

The chain recombines TRBV7-8 with TRBJ1-4; maybe TRBD1 (6 bases). The CDR3 has 18 amino acids. V was trimmed by 5 bases and J by 0 bases, leaving 19 bases between them. CDR1 and CDR2 (germline): SGHVS, FQNEAQ. The CDR3 protein is CASSLSLRQAATNEKLFF. In nucleotides, the CDR3 is TGTGCCAGCAGCCTATCACTGAGACAGGCAGCAACTAATGAAAAACTGTTTTTT.

The J gene is TRBJ2-1, the V gene TRBV29-1; TRBD2 agrees at 7 bases. The CDR3 is made up of 15 amino acids. The V segment lost 2 bases and the J segment 0 bases; nucleotides outside the gene matches: 4. CDR1 and CDR2 (germline): SQVTM, ANQGSEA. CDR3 amino acids: CSVERGGGSYNEQFF. The CDR3 coding sequence is TGCAGCGTTGAAAGAGGCGGGGGCTCCTACAATGAGCAGTTCTTC.

A single count supports this clone. V and J are TRBV29-1 and TRBJ1-2, with D possibly matching TRBD1 (6 bases). Germline values: CDR1 SQVTM, CDR2 ANQGSEA. Trimming shortened V by 4 bases and J by 7 bases, and 19 bases separated the two germline ends. This CDR3 comprises 14 residues. The CDR3 DNA reads TGCAGCGTTGCGGGGGCTGAGGGGGAGGGTGGCTACACCTTC. Translated: CSVAGAEGEGGYTF.

The chain uses TRBV18 and TRBJ2-3, with D maybe TRBD2 (6 bases). CDR1 is KGHSH and CDR2 is LQKENI in the germline V gene. Trimming took 0 bases from V and 3 from J, leaving 7 bases between them. The CDR3 length is 14 residues. CDR3: CASSPPAGTDTQYF. The CDR3 nucleotides are TGTGCCAGCTCACCACCGGCGGGGACAGATACGCAGTATTTT.